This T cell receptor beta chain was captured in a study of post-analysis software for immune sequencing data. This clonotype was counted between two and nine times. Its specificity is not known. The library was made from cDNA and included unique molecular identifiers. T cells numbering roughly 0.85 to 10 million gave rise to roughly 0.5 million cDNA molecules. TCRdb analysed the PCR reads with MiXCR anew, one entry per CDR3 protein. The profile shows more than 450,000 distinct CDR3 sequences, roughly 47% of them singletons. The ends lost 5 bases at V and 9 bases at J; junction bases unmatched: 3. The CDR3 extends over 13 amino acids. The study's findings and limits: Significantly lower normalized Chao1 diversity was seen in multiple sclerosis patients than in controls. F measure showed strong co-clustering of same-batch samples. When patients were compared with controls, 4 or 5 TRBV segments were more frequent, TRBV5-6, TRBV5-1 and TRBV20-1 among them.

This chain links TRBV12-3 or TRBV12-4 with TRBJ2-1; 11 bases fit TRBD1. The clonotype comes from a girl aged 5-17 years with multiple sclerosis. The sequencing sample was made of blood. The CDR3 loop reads CASSPGTGGEQFF. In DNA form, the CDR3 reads TGTGCCAGCAGTCCCGGGACAGGGGGTGAGCAGTTCTTC.